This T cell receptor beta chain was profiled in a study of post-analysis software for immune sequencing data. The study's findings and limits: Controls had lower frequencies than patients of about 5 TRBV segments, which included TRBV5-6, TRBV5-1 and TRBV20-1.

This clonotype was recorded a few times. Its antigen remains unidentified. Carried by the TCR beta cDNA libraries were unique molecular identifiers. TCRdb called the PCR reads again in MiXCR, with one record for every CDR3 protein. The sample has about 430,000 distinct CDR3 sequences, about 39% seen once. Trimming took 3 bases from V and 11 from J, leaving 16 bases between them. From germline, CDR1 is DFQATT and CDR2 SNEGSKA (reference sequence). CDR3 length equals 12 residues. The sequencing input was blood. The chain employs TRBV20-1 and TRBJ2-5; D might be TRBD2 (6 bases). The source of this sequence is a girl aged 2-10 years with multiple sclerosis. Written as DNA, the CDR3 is TGCAGTGCTAGCCTAGAGTGGGGGGAGCAGTACTTC. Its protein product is CSASLEWGEQYF.